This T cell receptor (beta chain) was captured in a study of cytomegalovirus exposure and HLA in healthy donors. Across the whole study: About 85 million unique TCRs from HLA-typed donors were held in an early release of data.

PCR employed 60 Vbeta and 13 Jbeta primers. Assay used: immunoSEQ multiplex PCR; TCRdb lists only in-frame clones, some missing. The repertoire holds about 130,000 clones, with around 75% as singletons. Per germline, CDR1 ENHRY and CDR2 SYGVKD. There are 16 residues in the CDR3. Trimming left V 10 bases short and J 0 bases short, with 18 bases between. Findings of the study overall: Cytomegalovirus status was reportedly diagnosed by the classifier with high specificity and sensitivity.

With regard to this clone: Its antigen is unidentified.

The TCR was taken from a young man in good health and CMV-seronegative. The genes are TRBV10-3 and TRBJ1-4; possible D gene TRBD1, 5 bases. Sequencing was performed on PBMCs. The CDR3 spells CANQTDENATNEKLFF. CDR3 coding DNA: TGTGCCAACCAGACAGACGAAAACGCAACTAATGAAAAACTGTTTTTT.